The T cell receptor beta chain described here comes from a study of blood T cells in healthy people across ages. Overall study findings and caveats: PBMCs left unsorted prevented a conclusive naive versus antigen-experienced comparison. Roughly linearly, TCR beta diversity per million T cells fell as age increased.

Comment on this clonotype: No antigen is known for it.

In germline, CDR1 is SGHDT, CDR2 YYEEEE. The CDR3 totals 17 residues. Using a J-beta primer mix together with a sample-barcoded 5' primer, a second PCR was run for roughly 6 to 12 cycles. The template-switch adaptor was a 5' adaptor with 12 random nucleotides. It tagged each cDNA molecule. TCRdb re-called the 5' RACE reads with MiXCR, one entry per CDR3 protein. Of about 970,000 distinct CDR3 sequences listed, around 54% are singletons. The V and J genes are TRBV5-6 and TRBJ2-7; possible D gene TRBD1, 8 bases. The last part of the DNA fits TRBJ2-5 better; the J call may be wrong. The receptor's source is an older woman in good health. Input material: blood. CDR3 amino acids: CASSLGPRQGRGETQYF. The CDR3 DNA reads TGTGCCAGCAGCTTGGGTCCCAGACAGGGGAGGGGAGAGACCCAGTACTTC.